The 26 T cell receptor beta chains in this list originate from one sample, sequenced in a study of CD8 T cells in Susac syndrome. cDNA came from about 0.51 to 1 ug RNA primed by random hexamers. TCRdb itself ran the immunoSEQ multiplex PCR reads through MiXCR, one entry per CDR3 protein. The table shows 250,000 to 300,000 distinct CDR3 sequences, with approximately 91% occurring only once. The sample consisted of CD8+ T cells from PBMCs. The receptors derive from a human donor with multiple sclerosis.

V and J are TRBV25-1 and TRBJ1-2; TRBD1 agrees at 9 bases. This CDR3 is built from 16 residues. The V gene's germline CDR1 is MGHDK and CDR2 SYGVNS. The J segment lost 1 base and the V segment lost 4 bases, leaving 7 bases of the junction unmatched. The CDR3 region is CASSGWTGADNYGYTF. CDR3 nucleotide sequence: TGTGCCAGCAGTGGATGGACAGGGGCCGATAACTATGGCTACACCTTC.

The chain recombines TRBV7-9 with TRBJ2-2; 11 bases match TRBD2. This CDR3 contains 15 residues. CDR1 and CDR2 (germline): SEHNR, FQNEAQ (reference sequence). The V gene end was trimmed by 10 bases and the J gene end by 3 bases; junction bases not matched to a gene: 7. The CDR3 protein is CANQPGLADTGELFF. The CDR3 DNA is TGTGCCAACCAACCGGGACTAGCGGACACCGGGGAGCTGTTTTTT.

The chain recombines TRBV4-2 with TRBJ2-1; TRBD2 aligns across 13 bases. From germline, CDR1 is LGHNA and CDR2 YNFKEQ. The CDR3 extends over 16 amino acids. V shed 4 bases, J shed 8 bases, and the junction held 8 bases outside the gene matches. The CDR3 is CASSRFGTSGADEQFF. The CDR3 DNA reads TGTGCCAGCAGCCGTTTTGGGACTAGCGGGGCTGATGAGCAGTTCTTC.

This chain links TRBV30 with TRBJ2-1; D is uncertain. V was shortened by 0 bases and J by 9 bases, with 18 bases between the two germline ends. CDR1 is GTSNPN, CDR2 SVGIG, per germline (reference sequence). The CDR3 runs 15 residues. CDR3 amino acids: CAWSVVLSPYTEQFF. In nucleotides, the CDR3 is TGTGCCTGGAGTGTAGTGTTGAGCCCCTATACTGAGCAGTTCTTC.

This chain uses TRBV7-9 with TRBJ2-7, with 12 nucleotides matching TRBD2. The CDR3 consists of 16 residues. After removal of 6 bases from V and 5 bases from J, the junction contained 11 bases not matched to a gene. From germline, CDR1 is SEHNR and CDR2 FQNEAQ (reference sequence). The DNA for the CDR3 is TGTGCCAGCAGTCCTCGTCTGACTAGCGGGAGCGACGAGCAGTACTTC. Translating it yields CASSPRLTSGSDEQYF.

The rearrangement joins TRBV5-1 to TRBJ2-7, with 7 bases aligning to TRBD1. The CDR3 extends over 15 amino acids. V trimming: 4 bases; J trimming: 2 bases; junction bases outside the gene matches: 9. CDR1 and CDR2 (germline): SGHRS, YFSETQ. Here the CDR3 DNA reads TGCGCCAGCAGCCCCCGACAGGGTGCCACCTACGAGCAGTACTTC. Translation: CASSPRQGATYEQYF.

This clonotype was observed once. The chain uses TRBV12-3 or TRBV12-4 and TRBJ2-3; possible D gene TRBD2, 5 bases. The CDR3 totals 17 residues. V was shortened by 2 bases and J by 4 bases, with 19 bases between the two germline ends. CDR3 protein: CASSLSMDVRRADTQYF. The CDR3 DNA follows: TGTGCCAGCAGTTTATCCATGGACGTAAGGCGGGCAGATACGCAGTATTTT.

The rearrangement links TRBV7-9 to TRBJ2-7, with TRBD1 matching 11 bases. Looked up from germline, CDR1 is SEHNR and CDR2 is FQNEAQ (reference sequence). Losses at the gene ends were 4 bases for V and 5 bases for J; bases not matched to a gene: 4. The CDR3 has 14 residues. CDR3 loop: CASSWAGQGDEQYF. The CDR3 DNA is TGTGCCAGCAGCTGGGCGGGACAGGGGGACGAGCAGTACTTC.

This sequence joins TRBV9 and TRBJ1-2; D gene ambiguous. CDR3 length: 15 residues. CDR1 SGDLS and CDR2 YYNGEE come from the germline V gene. V was pared by 4 bases and J by 5 bases, with 18 bases between. The CDR3 DNA reads as TGTGCCAGCAGCTCTCCTCTGGGAAGGGATTATGGCTACACCTTC. Protein sequence: CASSSPLGRDYGYTF.

This clonotype was detected only a few times. The CDR3 DNA is TGCGCCAGCAGCGCATACGCCGGGACAGCCTATGGCTACACCTTC. Amino acids: CASSAYAGTAYGYTF. The chain has TRBV4-1 and TRBJ1-2, with 7 bases fitting TRBD1. The germline gives CDR1 MGHRA, CDR2 YSYEKL. V lost 5 bases, J lost 4 bases, and 10 bases stayed unmatched. The CDR3 spans 15 residues.

Only one count was recorded for this clonotype. The rearrangement uses TRBV28 and TRBJ2-3; D is uncertain. The CDR3 contains 16 residues. CDR1 and CDR2 from the germline V gene are MDHEN and SYDVKM. The V end lost 7 bases, the J end lost 1 base, and 18 bases lay between the germline ends. CDR3 bases: TGTGCCAGCAATTCACCTGGGATTGGCGGCACAGATACGCAGTATTTT. This encodes CASNSPGIGGTDTQYF.

Comment on this clonotype: One end of the junction varies from germline; a read error may be responsible. V and J are TRBV10-3 and TRBJ2-7; TRBD1 matches at 9 bases. The CDR3 runs 12 residues. Germline V CDR1 and CDR2: ENHRY, SYGVKD. CDR3 sequence reads: CGIGTGPYEQYF. CDR3 nucleotides: TGCGGAATCGGGACAGGGCCCTACGAGCAGTACTTC.

This chain connects TRBV6-2 or TRBV6-3 to TRBJ2-5, with TRBD2 matching 8 bases. The CDR3 extends over 15 amino acids. The junction had 7 bases not matched to a gene; V was cut back by 2 bases and J by 5 bases. Germline CDR1 and CDR2: MNHEY and SVGEGT. The CDR3 region is CASSYGREVRETQYF. CDR3 nucleotide sequence: TGTGCCAGCAGTTACGGGCGGGAGGTCAGGGAGACCCAGTACTTC.

The chain joins TRBV27 to TRBJ2-3, with 12 bases that match TRBD2. The length of the CDR3 is 16 residues. Looked up from germline, CDR1 is MNHEY and CDR2 is SMNVEV (reference sequence). V lost 4 bases to trimming and J lost 2 bases; unmatched junction nucleotides: 4. DNA for the CDR3: TGTGCCAGCAGTTCAGGACTAGCGGGGATCACAGATACGCAGTATTTT. As protein: CASSSGLAGITDTQYF.

V and J are TRBV7-2 and TRBJ1-3, with 11 bases lining up with TRBD1. This CDR3 has 17 amino acids. CDR1 is SGHTA, CDR2 FQGNSA, per germline. Losses at the gene ends were 3 bases for V and 0 bases for J; bases not matched to a gene: 4. CDR3 protein: CASSFGQGALSGNTIYF. The DNA for the CDR3 is TGTGCCAGCAGCTTTGGACAGGGGGCCCTCTCTGGAAACACCATATATTTT.

The chain uses TRBV9 and TRBJ2-3; TRBD2 matches 7 bases. The CDR3 loop spans 16 amino acids. V trimming: 0 bases; J trimming: 0 bases; junction bases outside the gene matches: 4. In germline, CDR1 is SGDLS, CDR2 YYNGEE. The CDR3 spells CASSVGGGPSTDTQYF. The CDR3 DNA reads as TGTGCCAGCAGCGTAGGGGGAGGGCCTAGCACAGATACGCAGTATTTT.

The chain uses TRBV6-1 and TRBJ2-1; D remains ambiguous. The CDR3 covers 14 residues. CDR1 and CDR2 (germline): MNHNS, SASEGT. V lost 4 bases and J 1 base, leaving 8 bases between the germline ends. The CDR3: CASSGDGSYNEQFF. DNA for the CDR3: TGTGCCAGCAGTGGCGACGGATCCTACAATGAGCAGTTCTTC.

The CDR3 bases are TGTGCCAGTAGTATCACGGGGGCAGTCTACGAGCAGTACTTC. This encodes CASSITGAVYEQYF. The V call is TRBV19, the J call TRBJ2-7; D is perhaps TRBD1 or TRBD2 (6 bases each). There are 14 residues in the CDR3. Trimming took off 3 bases at V and 3 bases at J, with 12 bases between the two ends. Germline assignment: CDR1 LNHDA and CDR2 SQIVND (reference sequence).

V and J are TRBV28 and TRBJ2-1, with a weak D call TRBD2 (5 bases). Germline CDR1 MDHEN, CDR2 SYDVKM. V was shortened by 1 base and J by 0 bases, with 13 bases between the two germline ends. This CDR3 has 17 amino acids. The CDR3 here is CASSLFPTGSSYNEQFF. The CDR3 bases are TGTGCCAGCAGTTTATTTCCGACGGGGAGCTCCTACAATGAGCAGTTCTTC. Using reference TRBV28 and TRBJ2-1 for the parts outside the CDR3, the full variable domain is DVKVTQSSRYLVKRTGEKVFLECVQDMDHENMFWYRQDPGLGLRLIYFSYDVKMKEKGDIPEGYSVSREKKERFSLILESASTNQTSMYLCASSLFPTGSSYNEQFFGPGTRLTVL.

V gene TRBV20-1 combines with J gene TRBJ2-3, with 11 nucleotides matching TRBD2. J lost 3 bases, V lost 3 bases, and 8 bases had no gene match. In germline, CDR1 is DFQATT, CDR2 SNEGSKA (reference sequence). The CDR3 is made up of 16 amino acids. The CDR3 spells CSASFPLAGVTDTQYF. Written as DNA, the CDR3 is TGCAGTGCTAGTTTCCCACTAGCGGGGGTAACAGATACGCAGTATTTT.

The rearrangement joins TRBV19 to TRBJ2-1; 10 bases map to TRBD2. The CDR3 contains 18 residues. Germline CDR1 reads LNHDA; CDR2 reads SQIVND (reference sequence). V shed 2 bases and J 8 bases; nucleotides not matched to a gene: 15. The CDR3 DNA sequence: TGTGCCAGTAGTATACCTGGGTTAGCGGGAGGAATCCGCCATGAGCAGTTCTTC. The encoded protein is CASSIPGLAGGIRHEQFF.

This chain uses TRBV13 with TRBJ2-1; 7 nucleotides align to TRBD2. CDR3 length equals 15 residues. Per germline, CDR1 PRHDT and CDR2 FYEKMQ (reference sequence). Trimming removed 5 bases from V and 3 bases from J; junction bases left unmatched: 7. The CDR3 loop is CASSPQVAGYNEQFF. The CDR3 DNA follows: TGTGCCAGCAGCCCCCAGGTAGCGGGCTACAATGAGCAGTTCTTC.

This chain joins TRBV15 and TRBJ2-1; a weak D match, TRBD2 (6 bases). V lost 5 bases and J 3 bases, leaving 20 bases between the germline ends. CDR1 LNHNV and CDR2 YYDKDF come from the germline V gene (reference sequence). This CDR3 contains 17 residues. The CDR3 bases are TGTGCCACCAGCTCCCGGGGGTGGGGACTGGACTACAATGAGCAGTTCTTC. It specifies CATSSRGWGLDYNEQFF.

This chain connects TRBV30 to TRBJ1-1, with TRBD1 as a possible D gene (6 bases). V gave up 0 bases and J gave up 6 bases, with 14 bases separating them. Germline V gene sequence: CDR1 GTSNPN, CDR2 SVGIG (reference sequence). CDR3 length equals 14 residues. CDR3 nucleotides: TGTGCCTGGAGTGTTCAGGGGTTCACCTCTGAAGCTTTCTTT. This codes for CAWSVQGFTSEAFF.

The chain has TRBV7-9 and TRBJ1-3; 9 bases map to TRBD1. The CDR3 consists of 13 residues. Germline V lookup: CDR1 SEHNR, CDR2 FQNEAQ (reference sequence). J lost 4 bases, V lost 8 bases, and 3 bases had no gene match. CDR3 in DNA: TGTGCCAGCGCCGGGACAGGGGGAAACACCATATATTTT. Its protein product is CASAGTGGNTIYF.

The chain couples TRBV28 to TRBJ2-7; 7 nucleotides match TRBD1. This CDR3 comprises 15 residues. V lost 6 bases to trimming and J lost 5 bases; unmatched junction nucleotides: 13. CDR1 is MDHEN, CDR2 SYDVKM, per germline. The CDR3 nucleotides are TGTGCCAGCAGACCAACAGGGGCCCAGGTTCACGAGCAGTACTTC. Translating it yields CASRPTGAQVHEQYF.